These T cell receptor beta chains were read from a single sample in a study of response to subunit inactivated influenza vaccine. TCRdb called the RT-PCR reads again in MiXCR, with one record for every CDR3 protein. The sample carries roughly 790,000 distinct CDR3 sequences, 21% recorded once. The specimen comprised PBMCs from blood, sampled roughly 5 days after vaccination. The source of these receptors is a man in his fifties or sixties who received an inactivated influenza vaccine. Both conserved end residues are part of each CDR3. Each record gives: CDR3 protein, V gene, D gene, J gene, clone size. D genes are given only for firm matches. Rows give clone size only sometimes, using once, few, many, or a class for an expanded clone.

cdr3_aa: CAIPGREGRNNEQFF
v_call: TRBV7-9
d_call: TRBD2
j_call: TRBJ2-1
clone_size: many

cdr3_aa: CAIRETLLAGDSDTQYF
v_call: TRBV10-3
d_call: TRBD2
j_call: TRBJ2-3
clone_size: .

cdr3_aa: CASGSIEAFF
v_call: TRBV19
d_call: .
j_call: TRBJ1-1
clone_size: .

cdr3_aa: CSASAQLGPPLHF
v_call: TRBV20-1
d_call: .
j_call: TRBJ1-6
clone_size: few

cdr3_aa: CSVDRGLNTGELFF
v_call: TRBV29-1
d_call: TRBD1
j_call: TRBJ2-2
clone_size: many

cdr3_aa: CASSSPGTGLSGANVLTF
v_call: TRBV7-3
d_call: TRBD1
j_call: TRBJ2-6
clone_size: few

cdr3_aa: CASSQDGRLNEQFF
v_call: TRBV7-9
d_call: .
j_call: TRBJ2-1
clone_size: few

cdr3_aa: CASSFGQGDGYTF
v_call: TRBV7-2
d_call: TRBD1
j_call: TRBJ1-2
clone_size: .

cdr3_aa: CSVFPQGSEAFF
v_call: TRBV29-1
d_call: .
j_call: TRBJ1-1
clone_size: few

cdr3_aa: CASSYRLAGGLDTQYF
v_call: TRBV4-1
d_call: TRBD2
j_call: TRBJ2-3
clone_size: few